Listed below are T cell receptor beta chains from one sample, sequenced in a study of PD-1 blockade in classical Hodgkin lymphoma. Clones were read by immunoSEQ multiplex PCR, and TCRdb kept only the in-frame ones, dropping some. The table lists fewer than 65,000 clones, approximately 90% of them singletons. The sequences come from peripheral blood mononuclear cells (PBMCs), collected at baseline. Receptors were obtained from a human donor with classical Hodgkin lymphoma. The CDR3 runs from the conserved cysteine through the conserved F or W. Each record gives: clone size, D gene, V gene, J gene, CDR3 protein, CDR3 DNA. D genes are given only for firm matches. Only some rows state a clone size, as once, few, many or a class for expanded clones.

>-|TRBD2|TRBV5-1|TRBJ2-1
CASSLASGGYNEQFF
TGCGCCAGCAGCTTGGCTAGCGGGGGGTACAATGAGCAGTTCTTC
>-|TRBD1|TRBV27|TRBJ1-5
CASRGQGDVSNQPQHF
TGTGCCAGCCGTGGACAGGGAGATGTTAGCAATCAGCCCCAGCATTTT
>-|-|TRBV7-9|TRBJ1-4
CASKEKLFF
TGTGCCAGCAAGGAAAAACTGTTTTTT
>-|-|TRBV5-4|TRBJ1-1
CASSLAGTPNTEAFF
TGTGCCAGCAGCTTGGCCGGGACCCCGAACACTGAAGCTTTCTTT
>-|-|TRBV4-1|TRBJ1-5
CASSQVTDQPQHF
TGCGCCAGCAGCCAAGTCACGGATCAGCCCCAGCATTTT
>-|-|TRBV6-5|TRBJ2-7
CASSEYEQYF
TGTGCCAGCAGTGAGTACGAGCAGTACTTC
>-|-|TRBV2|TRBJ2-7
CASSESTPHYEQYF
TGTGCCAGCAGTGAGTCGACACCGCACTACGAGCAGTACTTC
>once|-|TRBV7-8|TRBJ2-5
CASSRRKEETQYF
TGTGCCAGCAGCCGTCGGAAGGAGGAGACCCAGTACTTC
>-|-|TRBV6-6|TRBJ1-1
CASSYGQNTEAFF
TGTGCCAGCAGTTATGGACAGAACACTGAAGCTTTCTTT
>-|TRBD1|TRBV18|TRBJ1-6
CASSVLGTANSPLHF
TGTGCCAGCTCCGTCCTCGGGACAGCCAATTCACCCCTCCACTTT
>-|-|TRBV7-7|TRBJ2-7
CASSFESQASSYEQYF
TGTGCTAGCAGCTTCGAAAGCCAGGCTAGCTCCTACGAGCAGTACTTC
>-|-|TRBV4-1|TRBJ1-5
CASSQVGLGPQHF
TGCGCCAGCAGCCAAGTGGGCCTTGGGCCCCAGCATTTT
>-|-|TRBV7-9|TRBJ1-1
CASGRVTNTEAFF
TGTGCCAGTGGCAGGGTGACGAACACTGAAGCTTTCTTT
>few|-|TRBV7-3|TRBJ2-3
CASSDRETGTQYF
TGTGCCAGCAGCGACCGGGAAACGGGTACGCAGTATTTT
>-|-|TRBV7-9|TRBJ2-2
CASSFREFTGELFF
TGTGCCAGCAGCTTCAGGGAGTTCACCGGGGAGCTGTTTTTT
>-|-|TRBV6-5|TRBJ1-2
CASNSNWGGGGYTF
TGTGCCAGCAATAGTAACTGGGGAGGAGGAGGCTACACCTTC
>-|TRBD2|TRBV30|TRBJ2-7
CAWSRGAYEQYF
TGTGCCTGGAGTCGGGGGGCCTACGAGCAGTACTTC
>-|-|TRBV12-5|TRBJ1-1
CASGLEGQGRTEAFF
TGTGCTAGTGGTTTGGAGGGGCAGGGGCGGACTGAAGCTTTCTTT
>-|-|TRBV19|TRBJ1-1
CASRLGSTEAFF
TGTGCCAGTCGCCTCGGGAGCACTGAAGCTTTCTTT
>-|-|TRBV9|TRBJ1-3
CASSPSPGHLGNTIYF
TGTGCCAGCAGCCCTTCTCCGGGACACCTTGGAAACACCATATATTTT
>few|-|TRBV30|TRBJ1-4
CAWSRGGQEKLFF
TGTGCCTGGAGTCGAGGGGGTCAGGAAAAACTGTTTTTT
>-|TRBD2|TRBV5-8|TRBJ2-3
CASSLEWTSGADTQYF
TGTGCCAGCAGCTTGGAGTGGACTAGCGGGGCGGATACGCAGTATTTT
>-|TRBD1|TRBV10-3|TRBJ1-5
CAISEDRGGNQPQHF
TGTGCCATCAGTGAGGACAGGGGAGGGAATCAGCCCCAGCATTTT
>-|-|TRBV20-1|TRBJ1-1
CSAPGGTEAFF
TGCAGTGCACCGGGGGGCACTGAAGCTTTCTTT
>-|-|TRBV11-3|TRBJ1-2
CASSLVAPAKHYGYTF
TGTGCCAGCAGCTTAGTAGCCCCCGCAAAGCACTATGGCTACACCTTC
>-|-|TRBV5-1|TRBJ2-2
CASSLRVGPEWDTGELFF
TGCGCCAGCAGCTTGAGGGTGGGCCCCGAGTGGGACACCGGGGAGCTGTTTTTT
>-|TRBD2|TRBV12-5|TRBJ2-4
CASVNGGGRNIQYF
TGTGCTAGTGTTAACGGGGGGGGCCGAAACATTCAGTACTTC
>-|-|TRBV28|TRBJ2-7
CASSNPTPHEQYF
TGTGCCAGCAGTAATCCAACCCCCCACGAGCAGTACTTC
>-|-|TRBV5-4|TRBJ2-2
CASNGGSSNTGELFF
TGTGCCAGCAATGGGGGATCCTCCAACACCGGGGAGCTGTTTTTT
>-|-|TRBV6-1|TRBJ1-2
CASSTNRVKGGYTF
TGTGCCAGCAGTACCAACAGGGTAAAGGGCGGCTACACCTTC
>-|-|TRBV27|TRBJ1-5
CASSWQGSNQPQHF
TGTGCCAGCAGTTGGCAGGGAAGCAATCAGCCCCAGCATTTT
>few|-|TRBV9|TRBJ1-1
CASSVGGVTNTEAFF
TGTGCCAGCAGCGTAGGTGGGGTGACGAACACTGAAGCTTTCTTT
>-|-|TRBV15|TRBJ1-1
CATSRARGKLTEAFF
TGTGCCACCAGCAGAGCCAGGGGAAAATTGACTGAAGCTTTCTTT
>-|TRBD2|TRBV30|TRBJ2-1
CAWSGGLAPYNEQFF
TGTGCCTGGAGTGGGGGACTAGCCCCCTACAATGAGCAGTTCTTC
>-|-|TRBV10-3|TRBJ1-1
CAISQGEGAFF
TGTGCCATCTCTCAGGGTGAAGGGGCTTTCTTT
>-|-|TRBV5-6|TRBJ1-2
CASSIVTLDYLTNYGYTF
TGTGCCAGCAGCATAGTTACCCTCGATTATCTGACTAACTATGGCTACACCTTC
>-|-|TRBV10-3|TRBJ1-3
CATTASGNTIYF
TGTGCCACTACAGCCTCTGGAAACACCATATATTTT
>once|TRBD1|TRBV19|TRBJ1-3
CASKNKGAIGNTIYF
TGTGCCAGTAAGAACAAGGGGGCGATTGGAAACACCATATATTTT
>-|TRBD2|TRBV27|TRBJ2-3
CASSLSGGADTQYF
TGTGCCAGCAGTTTATCGGGGGGGGCAGATACGCAGTATTTT
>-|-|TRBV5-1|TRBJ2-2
CASSPQGGETGELFF
TGCGCCAGCAGCCCCCAGGGGGGTGAGACCGGGGAGCTGTTTTTT
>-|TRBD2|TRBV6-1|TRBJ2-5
CASLAGGPGETQYF
TGTGCCAGCCTAGCGGGGGGGCCCGGGGAGACCCAGTACTTC
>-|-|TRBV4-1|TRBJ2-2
CASSLGVRNTGELFF
TGCGCCAGCAGCCTGGGAGTGCGAAACACCGGGGAGCTGTTTTTT
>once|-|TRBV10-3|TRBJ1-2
CAISDGSGYGYTF
TGTGCCATCAGTGATGGAAGCGGCTATGGCTACACCTTC